Below, one T cell receptor beta chain is given with its context. The data were obtained in a study of radiotherapy plus CTLA-4 blockade in lung cancer. Study details: Among enrolled patients, over 15% responded and approximately 33% achieved disease control.

Measured with immunoSEQ multiplex PCR; TCRdb has only the in-frame clones, and not every one. The sample lists roughly 120,000 clones, approximately 80% occurring once. CDR3 length: 19 residues. Trimming at V came to 0 bases and at J to 0 bases, leaving 8 bases not matched to a gene. The V gene's germline CDR1 is MGHRA and CDR2 YSYEKL. Source: peripheral blood, taken from a patient treated with radiotherapy plus ipilimumab. This receptor was obtained from a human donor with non-small cell lung cancer who had a partial response to radiotherapy plus ipilimumab. The chain is built from TRBV4-1 and TRBJ2-6; 7 bases agree with TRBD1. The CDR3 sequence is CASSQDSGTVSSGANVLTF. CDR3 coding DNA: TGCGCCAGCAGCCAAGATTCCGGGACAGTTAGCTCTGGGGCCAACGTCCTGACTTTC.